The 16 T cell receptor beta chains reported below all come from one sample, sequenced in a study of T-cell memory formation after mild COVID-19 (dated by TCRdb to 2020 to 2023). Library generation was performed with 5' RACE. Sequencing took place on an Illumina NovaSeq 6000. The public sequencing data were trimmed at Q25 with fastp and processed into clonotypes with MiXCR by TCRdb, which kept only in-frame beta chains. Each CDR3 protein gets just one entry, which takes the most common genes and DNA from the rows behind it. This sample comprises more than 450,000 distinct CDR3 sequences, around 17% of them detected only once. The leading ten clones occupy around 13% of the sample. The sample taken for sequencing was PBMCs or a T cell subset sorted from them (not recorded which). These TCRs come from an adult woman who had mild COVID-19 (a few samples of this study predate the infection). The sample titles of this study are shuffled in the database, so cell type and time point are left out; the donor was told from shared clones.

This clonotype turned up a few times. The rearrangement uses TRBV10-3 and TRBJ1-2, with D perhaps matching TRBD1 (5 bases). CDR1 and CDR2 (germline): ENHRY, SYGVKD. V was trimmed by 5 bases and J by 6 bases, leaving 13 bases between them. There are 13 residues in the CDR3. The CDR3 sequence is CAISSTVLDGYTF. CDR3 DNA: TGTGCCATCAGTTCGACAGTATTGGATGGCTACACCTTC.

A word on this clonotype: One end of the junction fails to match germline, which may point to a read error. The genes are TRBV2 and TRBJ2-7, with D unclear. The CDR3 length is 13 residues. The V gene's germline CDR1 is SNHLY and CDR2 FYNNEI. The CDR3 loop is CARSENRIYEQYF. The CDR3 region has the DNA TGTGCCAGAAGTGAAAACCGTATCTACGAGCAGTACTTC.

This rearrangement joins TRBV2 to TRBJ1-2; possible D gene TRBD1, 6 bases. The CDR3 consists of 14 residues. Germline V gene sequence: CDR1 SNHLY, CDR2 FYNNEI. The germline V and J ends were trimmed by 7 bases and 3 bases, with 15 bases remaining between them. The CDR3 DNA sequence: TGTGCCAGCACCGGGCAGGGGCCCGACTATGGCTACACCTTC. This gives the protein CASTGQGPDYGYTF.

This clonotype was observed a few times. The chain carries TRBV29-1 and TRBJ2-1, with 9 bases lining up with TRBD1. The V and J ends lost 4 bases and 8 bases, in that order; junction bases with no gene match: 6. The CDR3 consists of 13 residues. Per germline, CDR1 SQVTM and CDR2 ANQGSEA. The CDR3 DNA reads as TGCAGCGTTGGAGGGACAGGGTTGTATGAGCAGTTCTTC. Amino acids: CSVGGTGLYEQFF.

The table lists this clonotype with a few counts. The chain uses TRBV27 and TRBJ2-3, with 9 bases fitting TRBD2. This CDR3 comprises 20 residues. V trimming: 4 bases; J trimming: 4 bases; junction bases outside the gene matches: 21. CDR1 MNHEY and CDR2 SMNVEV come from the germline V gene (reference sequence). The DNA for the CDR3 is TGTGCCAGCAGTTCCCCGTTGGCGGGGGGGCCAATCAGCGCCGCAGATACGCAGTATTTT. Translating it yields CASSSPLAGGPISAADTQYF.

This clonotype was counted many times. The rearrangement uses TRBV7-3 and TRBJ1-1; 7 nucleotides align to TRBD1. After removal of 5 bases from V and 0 bases from J, the junction contained 9 bases not matched to a gene. Per germline, CDR1 SGHTA and CDR2 FQGTGA. This CDR3 spans 16 amino acids. In DNA, the CDR3 is TGTGCCAGCAGCCTGGCCCCCAGGGGGATGAACACTGAAGCTTTCTTT. Protein sequence: CASSLAPRGMNTEAFF.

This clonotype was recorded at least ten times. The V and J genes are TRBV12-3 or TRBV12-4 and TRBJ2-5, with 7 nucleotides matching TRBD1. The CDR3 runs to 16 residues. V shed 7 bases, J shed 5 bases, and the junction held 16 bases outside the gene matches. CDR3 in amino acids: CASMGSPTRGRETQYF. DNA of the CDR3: TGTGCCAGCATGGGGTCCCCTACGAGGGGGCGGGAGACCCAGTACTTC.

This rearrangement joins TRBV4-3 to TRBJ1-1; 7 bases match TRBD1. The CDR3 covers 16 residues. CDR1 and CDR2 from the germline V gene are LGHNA and YSLEER. The V and J ends lost 4 bases and 0 bases, in that order; junction bases with no gene match: 8. The CDR3 region is CASSPDWGQLNTEAFF. For the CDR3, the DNA is TGCGCCAGCAGCCCGGACTGGGGACAGTTGAACACTGAAGCTTTCTTT.

V and J are TRBV30 and TRBJ2-5; 7 nucleotides align to TRBD2. V dropped 4 bases and J dropped 4; count of bases not matched to a gene: 0. The CDR3 sequence is 11 residues long. Germline V gene lookup returns CDR1 GTSNPN and CDR2 SVGIG (reference sequence). The CDR3 nucleotides read TGTGCCTGGACGGGAGGAGAGACCCAGTACTTC. As protein: CAWTGGETQYF.

The genes are TRBV4-2 and TRBJ2-2, with D possibly matching TRBD1 (5 bases). The CDR3 is 17 amino acids. V lost 2 bases and J 3 bases, leaving 16 bases between the germline ends. Germline V gene lookup returns CDR1 LGHNA and CDR2 YNFKEQ. The CDR3: CASSQLTVKTYTGELFF. Here the CDR3 DNA reads TGTGCCAGCAGCCAACTGACAGTTAAAACATACACCGGGGAGCTGTTTTTT.

This clonotype was found a few times. The J gene is TRBJ2-7, the V gene TRBV6-6, with 9 bases fitting TRBD1. Trimming removed 7 bases from V and 3 bases from J; junction bases left unmatched: 4. Looked up from germline, CDR1 is MNHNY and CDR2 is SVGAGI (reference sequence). The length of the CDR3 is 13 residues. The CDR3 sequence is CASISGQGYEQYF. The CDR3, as DNA: TGTGCCAGCATTTCGGGACAGGGCTACGAGCAGTACTTC.

In nucleotides, the CDR3 is TGTGCCACCGATGGGACCGAGAGATACGAGCAGTACTTC. This codes for CATDGTERYEQYF. This chain uses TRBV24-1 with TRBJ2-7; D is perhaps TRBD1 or TRBD2 (5 bases each). CDR1 is KGHDR, CDR2 SFDVKD, per germline. Trimming shortened V by 9 bases and J by 4 bases, and 15 bases separated the two germline ends. The CDR3 is 13 residues long.

This clonotype appeared a few times. The V and J genes are TRBV13 and TRBJ2-1, with D tentatively TRBD1 (6 bases). Per the germline V gene, CDR1 is PRHDT and CDR2 is FYEKMQ (reference sequence). CDR3 size: 15 residues. Trimming shortened V by 0 bases and J by 5 bases, and 11 bases separated the two germline ends. The CDR3 nucleotides are TGTGCCAGCAGCTTAGGGCCGGACAGAAACAATGAGCAGTTCTTC. This codes for CASSLGPDRNNEQFF.

The chain recombines TRBV18 with TRBJ1-5, with D possibly being TRBD1 (5 bases). The CDR3 is made up of 18 amino acids. V was cut by 5 bases and J by 1 base, with 21 bases left in between. Germline lookup yields CDR1 KGHSH and CDR2 LQKENI. The CDR3 DNA is TGTGCCAGCTCAGTACACCACGTGGGGCAGAGAAGCAATCAGCCCCAGCATTTT. Its protein is CASSVHHVGQRSNQPQHF.

The rearrangement links TRBV30 to TRBJ2-2; TRBD2 might be the D (6 bases). Trimming cost V 8 bases and J 0 bases, with 10 bases left between them. Germline V gene sequence: CDR1 GTSNPN, CDR2 SVGIG (reference sequence). The CDR3 length is 13 residues. CDR3 residues: CALWTTNTGELFF. The CDR3 DNA is TGTGCCCTTTGGACTACGAACACCGGGGAGCTGTTTTTT.

This clonotype was observed once. This chain joins TRBV7-8 and TRBJ1-1; unclear D gene. The V and J ends lost 5 bases and 5 bases respectively, with 12 bases between them. Germline assignment: CDR1 SGHVS and CDR2 FQNEAQ. The CDR3 consists of 13 residues. The DNA for the CDR3 is TGTGCCAGCAGCCCCCATGGGAAGACTGAAGCTTTCTTT. Protein: CASSPHGKTEAFF.